This is a list of T cell receptor beta chains from one sample in a study of T cell responses to AZD1222 COVID-19 vaccine. The table came from immunoSEQ multiplex PCR; TCRdb's copy has only in-frame clones and leaves some out. Among some 150,000 clones listed, approximately 88% were seen once. The sample consisted of peripheral blood, taken on day 0 of AZD1222 vaccination. The receptors were gathered from an adult in good health. Each CDR3 is given with its conserved first and last residue. Fields, in order: D gene, clone size, J gene, V gene, CDR3 DNA, CDR3 protein. D genes are given only for firm matches. Expanded clones get a size class; other rows say once, few or many, or leave the size out.

-	-	TRBJ1-1	TRBV11-3	TGTGCCAGCAGCTTAGACAGACTCACTGAAGCTTTCTTT	CASSLDRLTEAFF
TRBD2	-	TRBJ2-3	TRBV9	TGTGCCAGCAGTGCGGGAGGCACAGATACGCAGTATTTT	CASSAGGTDTQYF
-	-	TRBJ1-1	TRBV5-3	TGTGCCAGAAGGATCCAGACAGCGAACACTGAAGCTTTCTTT	CARRIQTANTEAFF
-	-	TRBJ1-3	TRBV21-1	TGTTGCAGCCTGGGGGCCAGGCTTGGGAACACCATATATTTT	CCSLGARLGNTIYF
-	-	TRBJ1-3	TRBV7-2	TGTGCCAGCAGCCCTAGGGGGGGCTCTGGAAACACCATATATTTT	CASSPRGGSGNTIYF
-	-	TRBJ2-5	TRBV18	TGTGCCAGCTCACCACAGCGTCAAGAGACCCAGTACTTC	CASSPQRQETQYF
-	-	TRBJ1-1	TRBV4-3	TGCGCCAGCAGCCAAGATCCCAGGGGTTCGTTGAACACTGAAGCTTTCTTT	CASSQDPRGSLNTEAFF
-	-	TRBJ2-3	TRBV13	TGTGCCAGCAGCTTTGGAGTGAACCACCGCACAGATACGCAGTATTTT	CASSFGVNHRTDTQYF
-	-	TRBJ1-4	TRBV5-1	TGCGCCAGCAGCTTTGGAGTGGGGGCAGGGGAAAAACTGTTTTTT	CASSFGVGAGEKLFF
-	-	TRBJ2-3	TRBV4-3	TGCGCCAGCAGCCAAGATACCTACACAGATACGCAGTATTTT	CASSQDTYTDTQYF
TRBD1	medium-sized	TRBJ2-3	TRBV6-2/TRBV6-3	TGTGCCAGCAGTTACTCGGACAGGGGGCCAGATACGCAGTATTTT	CASSYSDRGPDTQYF
-	-	TRBJ1-2	TRBV7-9	TGTGCCAGCAGCTTAGATGGCTACACCTTC	CASSLDGYTF
-	-	TRBJ1-1	TRBV19	TGTGCCAGTAGTATAGGGGGACTGAACACTGAAGCTTTCTTT	CASSIGGLNTEAFF
TRBD1	-	TRBJ1-4	TRBV15	TGTGCCACCAGCAGAGATATGGTTACAGGGGCGGCTAATGAAAAACTGTTTTTT	CATSRDMVTGAANEKLFF
TRBD1	-	TRBJ2-1	TRBV15	TGTGCCACCAGCAGGGGTGACAGGGGGCTGTACAATGAGCAGTTCTTC	CATSRGDRGLYNEQFF
TRBD2	-	TRBJ2-3	TRBV11-3	TGTGCCAGCAGCTTAGGGCTAGCGGGAGTAAATACGCAGTATTTT	CASSLGLAGVNTQYF